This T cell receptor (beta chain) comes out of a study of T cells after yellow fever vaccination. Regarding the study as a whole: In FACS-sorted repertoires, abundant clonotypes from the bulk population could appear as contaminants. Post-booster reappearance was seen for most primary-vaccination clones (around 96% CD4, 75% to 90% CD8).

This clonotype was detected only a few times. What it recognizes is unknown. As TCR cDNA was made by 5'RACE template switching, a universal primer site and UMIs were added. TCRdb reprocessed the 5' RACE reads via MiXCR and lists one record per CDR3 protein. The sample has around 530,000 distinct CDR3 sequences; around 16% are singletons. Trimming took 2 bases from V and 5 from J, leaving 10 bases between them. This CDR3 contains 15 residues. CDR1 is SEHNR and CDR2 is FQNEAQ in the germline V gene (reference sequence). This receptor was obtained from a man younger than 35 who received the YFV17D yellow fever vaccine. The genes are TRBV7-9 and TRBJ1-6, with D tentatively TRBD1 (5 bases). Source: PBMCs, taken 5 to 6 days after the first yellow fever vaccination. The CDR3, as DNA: TGTGCCAGCAGCTTATCCGGGGGTAATAATTCACCCCTCCACTTT. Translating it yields CASSLSGGNNSPLHF.